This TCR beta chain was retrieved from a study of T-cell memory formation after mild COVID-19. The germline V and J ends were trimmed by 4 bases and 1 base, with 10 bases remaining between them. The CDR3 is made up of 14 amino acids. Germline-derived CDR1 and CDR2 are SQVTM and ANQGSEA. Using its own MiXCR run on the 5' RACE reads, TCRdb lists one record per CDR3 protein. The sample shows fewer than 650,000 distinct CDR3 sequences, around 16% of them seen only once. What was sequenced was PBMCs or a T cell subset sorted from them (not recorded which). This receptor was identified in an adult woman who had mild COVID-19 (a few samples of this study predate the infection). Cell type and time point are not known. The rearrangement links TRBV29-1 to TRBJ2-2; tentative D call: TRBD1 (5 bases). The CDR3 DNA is TGCAGCGTTGTTGGCAGGGTGAACACCGGGGAGCTGTTTTTT. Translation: CSVVGRVNTGELFF.